One and the same sample provided the 30 T cell receptor beta chains below, sequenced in a study of identical twins. TCRdb analysed the 5' RACE reads with MiXCR anew, one entry per CDR3 protein. The sample has 700,000 or so distinct CDR3 sequences; 8.6% are singletons. The same sample was also studied in work on yellow fever vaccine responses in identical twins.

The sequenced sample was PBMCs. The receptors were gathered from a woman aged 18-29 years in good health.

The rearrangement links TRBV2 to TRBJ1-6; possibly TRBD1 for D (5 bases). Germline V gene sequence: CDR1 SNHLY, CDR2 FYNNEI. The V end was cut by 4 bases, the J end by 5 bases, with 9 bases between. The CDR3 length is 14 residues. The CDR3 here is CASSATGNNSPLHF. DNA for the CDR3: TGTGCCAGCAGTGCTACAGGAAATAATTCACCCCTCCACTTT.

This clonotype came up a few times. This chain joins TRBV11-2 and TRBJ2-2; 8 nucleotides line up with TRBD2. V was pared by 7 bases and J by 5 bases, with 18 bases of the junction left unmatched. The CDR3 extends over 18 amino acids. Germline CDR1 and CDR2: SGHAT and FQNNGV. DNA for the CDR3: TGTGCCAGCAACCACCACCTGGGAGCGGGAGTAAAAACCGGGGAGCTGTTTTTT. Translating gives CASNHHLGAGVKTGELFF.

This chain connects TRBV30 to TRBJ2-2; D not certain. V was pared by 4 bases and J by 4 bases, with 7 bases between. The CDR3 runs to 12 residues. The germline gives CDR1 GTSNPN, CDR2 SVGIG (reference sequence). The DNA of the CDR3 is TGTGCCTGGATACGCCCCACCGGGGAGCTGTTTTTT. Its protein product is CAWIRPTGELFF.

This clonotype occurred a few times. The chain links TRBV20-1 to TRBJ2-1; 9 bases align to TRBD2. Looked up from germline, CDR1 is DFQATT and CDR2 is SNEGSKA (reference sequence). CDR3 length: 17 residues. Unmatched junction bases numbered 13, after V lost 0 bases and J lost 7 bases. The CDR3 sequence is CSARDRRRGGLRNEQFF. CDR3 bases: TGCAGTGCTAGAGATCGAAGGCGGGGGGGCCTGAGGAATGAGCAGTTCTTC.

V usage is TRBV7-9 and J usage is TRBJ2-3; the match to TRBD2 covers 9 bases. V shed 8 bases, J shed 2 bases, and the junction held 8 bases outside the gene matches. The CDR3 length is 15 residues. Germline CDR1 SEHNR, CDR2 FQNEAQ (reference sequence). Written as DNA, the CDR3 is TGTGCCAGCTCCCCGGCTAGCGGGGCCACAGATACGCAGTATTTT. This translates into CASSPASGATDTQYF.

The table lists this clonotype with many counts. The chain combines TRBV5-1 with TRBJ1-2; D is unclear. The CDR3 consists of 15 residues. V was cut by 0 bases and J by 0 bases, with 9 bases left in between. Germline assignment: CDR1 SGHRS and CDR2 YFSETQ. The CDR3, as DNA: TGCGCCAGCAGCTTGGAGGCAGCAGCTAACTATGGCTACACCTTC. This translates into CASSLEAAANYGYTF.

The rearrangement links TRBV20-1 to TRBJ2-2; TRBD2 aligns across 10 bases. Germline V CDR1 and CDR2: DFQATT, SNEGSKA (reference sequence). This CDR3 is built from 17 residues. The junction had 11 bases not matched to a gene; V was cut back by 4 bases and J by 3 bases. The CDR3 DNA sequence: TGCAGTGCTACGGGGCTAGCGGGAGTGTTGGACACCGGGGAGCTGTTTTTT. It specifies CSATGLAGVLDTGELFF.

The chain is built from TRBV19 and TRBJ2-5, with no clear D. The CDR3 is made up of 14 amino acids. Germline lookup yields CDR1 LNHDA and CDR2 SQIVND (reference sequence). V shed 7 bases and J shed 4 bases, with 16 bases lying between them. CDR3 sequence (DNA): TGTGCCAGTAAGGTCACTATTGGGCGAGAGACCCAGTACTTC. Protein product: CASKVTIGRETQYF.

This chain links TRBV29-1 with TRBJ2-5; 11 bases line up with TRBD1. The V segment lost 5 bases and the J segment 5 bases; nucleotides outside the gene matches: 10. CDR3 size: 15 residues. Germline-derived CDR1 and CDR2 are SQVTM and ANQGSEA. This chain's CDR3 is CSVFSGTGGFETQYF. CDR3 DNA: TGCAGCGTTTTCAGTGGGACAGGGGGTTTTGAGACCCAGTACTTC. Full variable domain (outside the CDR3, taken from reference TRBV29-1 and TRBJ2-5): SAVISQKPSRDICQRGTSLTIQCQVDSQVTMMFWYRQQPGQSLTLIATANQGSEATYESGFVIDKFPISRPNLTFSTLTVSNMSPEDSSIYLCSVFSGTGGFETQYFGPGTRLLVL.

This sequence joins TRBV7-9 and TRBJ2-7; 11 nucleotides align to TRBD2. Trimming at V came to 3 bases and at J to 4 bases, leaving 5 bases not matched to a gene. This CDR3 is built from 15 residues. Germline values: CDR1 SEHNR, CDR2 FQNEAQ (reference sequence). Here the CDR3 DNA reads TGTGCCAGCAGCTTGGGGGGACTAGCGGTTTACGAGCAGTACTTC. Translating gives CASSLGGLAVYEQYF. Using reference TRBV7-9 and TRBJ2-7 for the parts outside the CDR3, the full variable domain is DTGVSQNPRHKITKRGQNVTFRCDPISEHNRLYWYRQTLGQGPEFLTYFQNEAQLEKSRLLSDRFSAERPKGSFSTLEIQRTEQGDSAMYLCASSLGGLAVYEQYFGPGTRLTVT.

The J gene is TRBJ2-7, the V gene TRBV6-2 or TRBV6-3, with 11 bases aligning to TRBD2. The V gene's germline CDR1 is MNHEY and CDR2 SVGEGT. The CDR3 is 17 amino acids. Germline trimming cut 7 bases from V and 2 bases from J; bases unmatched to any gene: 13. CDR3 protein: CASTTPRSSGRAYEQYF. The DNA of the CDR3 is TGTGCCAGCACTACACCGCGGAGTAGCGGGAGGGCCTACGAGCAGTACTTC.

This clonotype was detected only a few times. The genes are TRBV20-1 and TRBJ2-6; 7 bases line up with TRBD1. CDR3 length: 17 amino acids. Germline CDR1 DFQATT, CDR2 SNEGSKA (reference sequence). The V segment lost 2 bases and the J segment 1 base; nucleotides outside the gene matches: 8. The CDR3: CSARPSTGRSGANVLTF. CDR3 nucleotide sequence: TGCAGTGCTAGACCCTCGACAGGGAGATCTGGGGCCAACGTCCTGACTTTC.

The chain carries TRBV2 and TRBJ2-2; perhaps TRBD2 as D (6 bases). CDR1 and CDR2 from the germline V gene are SNHLY and FYNNEI. V lost 7 bases to trimming and J lost 4 bases, with 19 bases between them. The CDR3 is 16 amino acids. CDR3 sequence (DNA): TGTGCCAGCACCCGCGAGGGGACGGGGGTCACCGGGGAGCTGTTTTTT. This gives the protein CASTREGTGVTGELFF.

This clonotype was recorded a few times. The chain uses TRBV12-3 or TRBV12-4 and TRBJ2-3; tentative D call: TRBD2 (6 bases). Trimming stripped 5 bases from V and 6 bases from J, with 18 bases between. The CDR3 contains 15 residues. The CDR3 is CASSTTSPLADTQYF. CDR3 in DNA: TGTGCCAGCAGTACCACCTCCCCCCTAGCGGATACGCAGTATTTT.

V gene TRBV12-5 combines with J gene TRBJ2-5, with 16 nucleotides matching TRBD2. Germline V lookup: CDR1 LGHNT, CDR2 FRNRAP. Trimming took 7 bases from V and 5 from J; bases not matched to a gene: 10. The CDR3 spans 17 residues. CDR3 residues: CASALGTSGGAGETQYF. The CDR3 DNA follows: TGTGCTAGTGCCCTGGGGACTAGCGGGGGGGCAGGGGAGACCCAGTACTTC.

This clonotype was recorded many times. This chain uses TRBV20-1 with TRBJ2-7; maybe TRBD2 (5 bases). This CDR3 has 14 amino acids. V lost 7 bases, J lost 3 bases, and 19 bases lay in between. Germline V gene data show CDR1 as DFQATT and CDR2 as SNEGSKA (reference sequence). The CDR3 region is CSVTGRLKYYEQYF. CDR3 DNA sequence: TGCAGTGTCACCGGCAGACTAAAATACTACGAGCAGTACTTC.

This clonotype turned up a few times. The chain combines TRBV3-1 with TRBJ1-1; possible D gene TRBD1, 5 bases. Trimming left V 1 base short and J 4 bases short, with 10 bases between. Germline V CDR1 and CDR2: LGHDT, YNNKEL (reference sequence). This CDR3 has 14 amino acids. This CDR3 is CASSQGGTSTEAFF. The CDR3 DNA is TGTGCCAGCAGCCAAGGGGGGACTTCCACTGAAGCTTTCTTT.

Only a few counts were recorded for this clonotype. CDR3 protein: CASSQEDGEQFF. DNA for the CDR3: TGCGCCAGCAGCCAAGAGGATGGTGAGCAGTTCTTC. V usage is TRBV4-3 and J usage is TRBJ2-1; D unclear. The germline CDR1 and CDR2 sequences are LGHNA and YSLEER. Trimming took 0 bases from V and 9 from J, leaving 6 bases between them. This CDR3 has 12 residues.

This clonotype has only a few counts. V usage is TRBV5-1 and J usage is TRBJ2-3; 9 nucleotides agree with TRBD1. The CDR3 extends over 20 amino acids. Germline values: CDR1 SGHRS, CDR2 YFSETQ. Trimming removed 4 bases from V and 9 bases from J; junction bases left unmatched: 27. The CDR3 region is CASSQTIHRTGANPGGTQYF. As DNA, the CDR3 is TGCGCCAGCAGCCAAACCATACACCGGACAGGGGCGAATCCGGGGGGCACGCAGTATTTT.

In this sample, this clonotype turned up a few times. The chain uses TRBV4-1 and TRBJ2-2, with 7 bases aligning to TRBD2. The CDR3 covers 19 residues. The J segment lost 1 base and the V segment lost 3 bases, leaving 14 bases of the junction unmatched. From germline, CDR1 is MGHRA and CDR2 YSYEKL. The CDR3 region is CASSHPSRSSGRNTGELFF. The CDR3, as DNA: TGCGCCAGCAGCCATCCATCGAGATCTAGCGGCAGGAACACCGGGGAGCTGTTTTTT.

This clonotype occurred many times. The chain couples TRBV4-2 to TRBJ2-7, with D possibly TRBD1 on 6 matching bases. This CDR3 region has 15 residues. Per the germline V gene, CDR1 is LGHNA and CDR2 is YNFKEQ. Deletions cut 6 bases from V and 6 bases from J, with 21 bases between. The CDR3 loop reads CASSRLDSGLGEQYF. CDR3 sequence (DNA): TGTGCCAGCAGTCGTCTGGACAGCGGCTTGGGCGAGCAGTACTTC.

This clonotype was counted only a few times. The gene calls are TRBV7-2 and TRBJ2-7, with TRBD1 matching 10 bases. This CDR3 is built from 14 residues. CDR1 is SGHTA, CDR2 FQGNSA, per germline. The ends lost 5 bases at V and 5 bases at J; junction bases unmatched: 6. Here the CDR3 reads CASSGGQGGNEQYF. The CDR3 DNA sequence: TGTGCCAGCAGCGGAGGACAGGGGGGAAACGAGCAGTACTTC. Together with reference TRBV7-2 and TRBJ2-7, the CDR3 gives the full variable domain: GAGVSQSPSNKVTEKGKDVELRCDPISGHTALYWYRQSLGQGLEFLIYFQGNSAPDKSGLPSDRFSAERTGGSVSTLTIQRTQQEDSAVYLCASSGGQGGNEQYFGPGTRLTVT.

This chain uses TRBV11-2 with TRBJ2-3, with TRBD2 matching over 9 bases. Germline V gene lookup returns CDR1 SGHAT and CDR2 FQNNGV. This CDR3 comprises 19 residues. Trimming at V came to 5 bases and at J to 0 bases, leaving 15 bases not matched to a gene. CDR3 DNA sequence: TGTGCCAGCAGCCGAACCGATCTCTCTAGCGGGGCTAGCACAGATACGCAGTATTTT. It encodes CASSRTDLSSGASTDTQYF.

The gene calls are TRBV20-1 and TRBJ2-5; 12 nucleotides match TRBD1. CDR1 and CDR2 (germline): DFQATT, SNEGSKA (reference sequence). Losses at the gene ends were 6 bases for V and 5 bases for J; bases not matched to a gene: 7. The CDR3 runs 14 residues. The CDR3: CSAAGTGGLETQYF. As DNA, the CDR3 is TGCAGTGCAGCCGGGACAGGGGGCCTGGAGACCCAGTACTTC.

This clonotype was seen many times. This rearrangement joins TRBV7-9 to TRBJ2-5; D is perhaps TRBD1 (5 bases). V lost 5 bases, J lost 1 base, and 11 bases lay in between. There are 14 residues in the CDR3. From germline, CDR1 is SEHNR and CDR2 FQNEAQ (reference sequence). The CDR3 region has the DNA TGTGCCAGCAGCCCCGGCAGGGTCCAAGAGACCCAGTACTTC. Translating it yields CASSPGRVQETQYF.

This clonotype was detected a few times. V is TRBV7-9 and J is TRBJ2-2; tentatively, D is TRBD1 (6 bases). V lost 0 bases and J 0 bases, leaving 8 bases between the germline ends. Per germline, CDR1 SEHNR and CDR2 FQNEAQ (reference sequence). The CDR3 consists of 16 residues. CDR3 amino acids: CASSLADSANTGELFF. Here the CDR3 DNA reads TGTGCCAGCAGCTTAGCGGACAGCGCGAACACCGGGGAGCTGTTTTTT.

This clonotype was observed a handful of times. V and J are TRBV24-1 and TRBJ2-1, with 7 bases matching TRBD2. V dropped 3 bases and J dropped 4; count of bases not matched to a gene: 5. The CDR3 consists of 15 residues. Germline V gives CDR1 KGHDR, CDR2 SFDVKD. CDR3 nucleotide sequence: TGTGCCACCAGTGATGAGCGGGACGTGTACAATGAGCAGTTCTTC. It specifies CATSDERDVYNEQFF.

The chain joins TRBV7-8 to TRBJ2-1; 9 bases fit TRBD2. Germline CDR1 and CDR2: SGHVS and FQNEAQ. CDR3 length equals 16 residues. V shed 7 bases, J shed 8 bases, and the junction held 15 bases outside the gene matches. The CDR3: CASIVAGEMPMDEQFF. In DNA, the CDR3 is TGTGCCAGCATCGTAGCGGGAGAGATGCCAATGGATGAGCAGTTCTTC.

On this clonotype: At one end, the junction sequence differs from germline, possibly due to a read error. This rearrangement joins TRBV11-2 to TRBJ2-7; TRBD2 matches 8 bases. This CDR3 comprises 15 residues. Germline V gives CDR1 SGHAT, CDR2 FQNNGV. CDR3 sequence reads: CASTLVAGISYEQYF. The CDR3 coding sequence is TGTGCCAGCACCTTAGTAGCGGGGATCTCCTACGAGCAGTACTTC. Drawing the rest from reference TRBV11-2 and TRBJ2-7, the complete variable domain is EAGVAQSPRYKIIEKRQSVAFWCNPISGHATLYWYQQILGQGPKLLIQFQNNGVVDDSQLPKDRFSAERLKGVDSTLKIQPAKLEDSAVYLCASTLVAGISYEQYFGPGTRLTVT.

This clonotype was observed a few times. J is TRBJ1-4 and V is TRBV20-1; TRBD1 matches at 10 bases. The germline gives CDR1 DFQATT, CDR2 SNEGSKA (reference sequence). With 6 bases clipped from V and 6 bases from J, the junction kept 4 bases outside the gene matches. The CDR3 is 13 residues long. The CDR3 DNA reads TGCAGTGCGACCGGGACAGGGGATGAAAAACTGTTTTTT. Translated: CSATGTGDEKLFF.